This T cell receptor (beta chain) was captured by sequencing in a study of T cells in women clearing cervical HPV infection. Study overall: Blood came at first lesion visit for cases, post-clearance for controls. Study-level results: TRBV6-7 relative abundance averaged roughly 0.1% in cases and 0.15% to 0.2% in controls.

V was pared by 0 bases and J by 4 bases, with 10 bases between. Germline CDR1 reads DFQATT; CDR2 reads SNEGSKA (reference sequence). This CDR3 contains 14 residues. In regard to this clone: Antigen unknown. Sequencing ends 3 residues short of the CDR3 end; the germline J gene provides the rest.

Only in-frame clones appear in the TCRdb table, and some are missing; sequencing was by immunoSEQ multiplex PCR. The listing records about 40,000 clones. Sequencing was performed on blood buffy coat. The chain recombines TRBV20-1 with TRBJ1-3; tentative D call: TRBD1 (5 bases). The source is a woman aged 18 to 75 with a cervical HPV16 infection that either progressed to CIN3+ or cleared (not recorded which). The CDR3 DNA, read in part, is TGCAGTGCTAGAGATCACAGGAACGGAAACACC. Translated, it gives CSARDHRNGNT. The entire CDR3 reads CSARDHRNGNTIYF.